These 23 T cell receptor beta chains originate from one sample sequenced in a study of regulatory T cells in long-lasting Graves disease. Building of the TCR beta libraries involved iRepertoire HTBI primers and Arm-PCR of CDR3 regions. TCRdb re-analysed the multiplex PCR reads in MiXCR, keeping a single row per CDR3 protein. Of approximately 440,000 distinct CDR3 sequences in the sample, 23% were seen once. Stated time point: persistent/refractory GD, antithyroid drugs over 5 years with positive TRAb. Construction of the TCR library relied on RNA isolated from PBMCs. The sample consisted of peripheral blood mononuclear cells (PBMCs), taken when the disease was refractory, from a patient treated with antithyroid drugs. These receptor sequences come from a female donor with Graves disease.

This clonotype occurred many times. The chain is built from TRBV27 and TRBJ1-2; D might be TRBD1 (5 bases). V lost 6 bases and J 4 bases, leaving 18 bases between the germline ends. Germline assignment: CDR1 MNHEY and CDR2 SMNVEV (reference sequence). This CDR3 spans 15 amino acids. Here the CDR3 reads CASSPPPWRGYGYTF. In DNA, the CDR3 is TGTGCCAGCAGCCCACCCCCGTGGAGGGGCTATGGCTACACCTTC.

This clonotype was recorded at least ten times. V and J are TRBV28 and TRBJ1-2, with D perhaps matching TRBD1 (5 bases). Germline assignment: CDR1 MDHEN and CDR2 SYDVKM. V shed 4 bases and J shed 3 bases, with 21 bases lying between them. This CDR3 comprises 17 residues. CDR3 sequence reads: CASSSERGGAFHYGYTF. The CDR3 bases are TGTGCCAGCAGTTCCGAGAGGGGAGGTGCCTTTCACTATGGCTACACCTTC.

A few counts support this clonotype. V is TRBV5-1 and J is TRBJ1-2, with TRBD1 matching 7 bases. The V segment lost 1 base and the J segment 0 bases; nucleotides outside the gene matches: 6. The CDR3 covers 16 residues. Per the germline V gene, CDR1 is SGHRS and CDR2 is YFSETQ. The CDR3 reads CASSLRDSVTNYGYTF. CDR3 nucleotides: TGCGCCAGCAGCTTGAGGGACAGTGTTACTAACTATGGCTACACCTTC.

The chain employs TRBV4-1 and TRBJ1-2, with unresolved D. The V gene's germline CDR1 is MGHRA and CDR2 YSYEKL. V lost 0 bases, J lost 0 bases, and 8 bases lay in between. The CDR3 extends over 15 amino acids. Here the CDR3 reads CASSQDSTANYGYTF. DNA of the CDR3: TGCGCCAGCAGCCAAGATAGTACAGCTAACTATGGCTACACCTTC.

As for this clonotype: The conserved closing phenylalanine or tryptophan is absent in this CDR3, likely reflecting a read error. This chain joins TRBV24-1 and TRBJ2-7, with 9 bases identical to TRBD1. The CDR3 totals 15 residues. Germline values: CDR1 KGHDR, CDR2 SFDVKD. Losses at the gene ends were 2 bases for V and 3 bases for J; bases not matched to a gene: 4. CDR3: CATSDYGTGIYEQYL. The CDR3 DNA sequence: TGTGCCACCAGTGATTACGGGACAGGGATCTACGAGCAGTACCTC.

Concerning this clonotype: The junction differs from germline at one of its ends, possibly a read error. The chain uses TRBV12-3 or TRBV12-4 and TRBJ1-6; the match to TRBD1 covers 8 bases. The CDR3 has 15 residues. For the CDR3, the DNA is TGTGTCAGCAGTGCAAGACAGGGGACGAATTCACCCCTCCACTTT. It codes for CVSSARQGTNSPLHF.

The J gene is TRBJ1-1, the V gene TRBV19, with a tentative D call TRBD1 (6 bases). The CDR3 is 15 amino acids. Germline loops: CDR1 LNHDA, CDR2 SQIVND (reference sequence). The V end lost 5 bases, the J end lost 5 bases, and 18 bases lay between the germline ends. The CDR3, as DNA: TGTGCCAGTAGTCCAACACAGGGAGCTGGGACTGAAGCTTTCTTT. This gives the protein CASSPTQGAGTEAFF. Complete variable domain (other parts from reference TRBV19 and TRBJ1-1): DGGITQSPKYLFRKEGQNVTLSCEQNLNHDAMYWYRQDPGQGLRLIYYSQIVNDFQKGDIAEGYSVSREKKESFPLTVTSAQKNPTAFYLCASSPTQGAGTEAFFGQGTRLTVV.

This clonotype was seen a few times. V is TRBV14 and J is TRBJ2-1; D unclear. Trimming took off 0 bases at V and 3 bases at J, with 9 bases between the two ends. The germline gives CDR1 SGHDN, CDR2 FVKESK. The CDR3 length is 15 residues. The CDR3 region is CASSQDLGSYNEQFF. The CDR3 DNA follows: TGTGCCAGCAGCCAAGATCTCGGCAGCTACAATGAGCAGTTCTTC.

This clonotype was counted between two and nine times. The rearrangement joins TRBV20-1 to TRBJ1-1; D possibly corresponds to TRBD1 (5 bases). V gave up 3 bases and J gave up 4 bases, with 12 bases separating them. Germline CDR1 DFQATT, CDR2 SNEGSKA (reference sequence). This CDR3 has 13 amino acids. The CDR3 DNA follows: TGCAGTGCTAGCCGAGGACAAGCCACTGAAGCTTTCTTT. It encodes CSASRGQATEAFF.

This sequence joins TRBV5-1 and TRBJ1-4, with D uncertain. The CDR3 has 14 residues. V was shortened by 4 bases and J by 0 bases, with 7 bases between the two germline ends. Germline CDR1 and CDR2: SGHRS and YFSETQ. This CDR3 reads CASSARTTNEKLFF. CDR3 bases: TGCGCCAGCAGCGCAAGAACAACTAATGAAAAACTGTTTTTT.

The chain uses TRBV20-1 and TRBJ2-3; D not certain. V was trimmed by 0 bases and J by 1 base, leaving 11 bases between them. Germline V gene sequence: CDR1 DFQATT, CDR2 SNEGSKA (reference sequence). The CDR3 spans 15 residues. The CDR3: CSARDIQDGTDTQYF. CDR3 DNA sequence: TGCAGTGCTAGAGATATCCAGGATGGCACAGATACGCAGTATTTT.

This clonotype has more than one count but fewer than ten. This chain links TRBV11-2 with TRBJ1-2; D not certain. V was cut by 1 base and J by 4 bases, with 13 bases left in between. The germline V gene has CDR1 SGHAT and CDR2 FQNNGV. This CDR3 comprises 15 residues. CDR3 sequence reads: CASSLVETPGYGYTF. Here the CDR3 DNA reads TGTGCCAGCAGCTTAGTGGAGACTCCCGGCTATGGCTACACCTTC.

The V gene is TRBV30, the J gene TRBJ2-7, with TRBD2 matching 11 bases. The CDR3 is made up of 14 amino acids. The germline gives CDR1 GTSNPN, CDR2 SVGIG (reference sequence). The V segment lost 4 bases and the J segment 1 base; nucleotides outside the gene matches: 3. CDR3 coding DNA: TGTGCCTGGACTCTAGCGGGAGGATCCTACGAGCAGTACTTC. Protein sequence: CAWTLAGGSYEQYF.

There are many counts of this clonotype. The chain employs TRBV15 and TRBJ1-6, with D uncertain. The CDR3 covers 11 residues. Germline CDR1 is LNHNV and CDR2 is YYDKDF (reference sequence). V was cut by 8 bases and J by 10 bases, with 9 bases left in between. The CDR3 spells CATGTESPLHF. DNA of the CDR3: TGTGCCACCGGTACAGAGTCACCCCTCCACTTT.

The rearrangement joins TRBV12-3 or TRBV12-4 to TRBJ2-7; 13 nucleotides agree with TRBD2. J gave up 1 base and V 3 bases, and 9 bases lay outside the gene matches. The CDR3 covers 18 residues. CDR3 loop: CASSFGGGLAGQSYEQYF. CDR3 nucleotide sequence: TGTGCCAGCAGTTTCGGGGGGGGACTAGCGGGACAATCCTACGAGCAGTACTTC.

With respect to this clonotype: The germline gene is not matched at one end of the junction; a read error may be the cause. The chain is built from TRBV6-1 and TRBJ1-6; 8 bases align to TRBD1. The CDR3 length is 16 residues. Germline values: CDR1 MNHNS, CDR2 SASEGT. Here the CDR3 reads CASRAGPDRGNSPLHF. DNA of the CDR3: TGCGCCAGCAGGGCGGGACCTGACAGGGGCAATTCACCCCTCCACTTT.

This clonotype showed up just once. The V call is TRBV6-2 or TRBV6-3, the J call TRBJ1-5, with a tentative D call TRBD1 (6 bases). Germline V gene data show CDR1 as MNHEY and CDR2 as SVGEGT. V lost 5 bases, J lost 6 bases, and 17 bases lay in between. The CDR3 contains 15 residues. CDR3 coding DNA: TGTGCCAGCAGTGACGTTCAGGGGACGGGTCAGCCCCAGCATTTT. This codes for CASSDVQGTGQPQHF.

This clonotype was observed a handful of times. This sequence joins TRBV7-9 and TRBJ1-1; D is ambiguous. The CDR3 extends over 16 amino acids. CDR1 SEHNR and CDR2 FQNEAQ come from the germline V gene (reference sequence). V was cut by 4 bases and J by 6 bases, with 21 bases left in between. CDR3 bases: TGTGCCAGCAGCTCATCCTCGGCCAGAACGGCAGCTGAAGCTTTCTTT. This codes for CASSSSSARTAAEAFF. The full variable domain, rest sourced from reference TRBV7-9 and TRBJ1-1, is DTGVSQNPRHKITKRGQNVTFRCDPISEHNRLYWYRQTLGQGPEFLTYFQNEAQLEKSRLLSDRFSAERPKGSFSTLEIQRTEQGDSAMYLCASSSSSARTAAEAFFGQGTRLTVV.

This clonotype has at least ten counts. The V and J genes are TRBV28 and TRBJ2-2, with a possible D match to TRBD2 (5 bases). Trimming took 7 bases from V and 8 from J, leaving 14 bases between them. The CDR3 covers 13 residues. From germline, CDR1 is MDHEN and CDR2 SYDVKM. The CDR3 here is CASNPVGRGELFF. The CDR3 coding sequence is TGTGCCAGCAATCCGGTGGGGAGAGGGGAGCTGTTTTTT.

This clonotype occurred once. The J gene is TRBJ2-3, the V gene TRBV18, with TRBD1 matching 8 bases. The germline V gene has CDR1 KGHSH and CDR2 LQKENI. This CDR3 is built from 14 residues. The V gene end was trimmed by 3 bases and the J gene end by 6 bases; junction bases not matched to a gene: 5. DNA for the CDR3: TGTGCCAGCTCACCTCACAGGGGGTCGGATACGCAGTATTTT. It yields the protein CASSPHRGSDTQYF.

V is TRBV25-1 and J is TRBJ1-5, with D uncertain. CDR1 is MGHDK and CDR2 is SYGVNS in the germline V gene. The CDR3 has 15 amino acids. Trimming took off 5 bases at V and 2 bases at J, with 13 bases between the two ends. CDR3 loop: CASSTSGVGNQPQHF. DNA for the CDR3: TGTGCCAGCAGTACCTCCGGGGTAGGCAATCAGCCCCAGCATTTT.

This clonotype showed up just a few times. This chain links TRBV5-1 with TRBJ1-4; maybe TRBD1 (5 bases). The V and J ends lost 0 bases and 8 bases respectively, with 20 bases between them. Germline V gene sequence: CDR1 SGHRS, CDR2 YFSETQ. The CDR3 totals 17 residues. The CDR3 sequence: CASSLGRGTSSGEKLFF. CDR3 DNA sequence: TGCGCCAGCAGCTTGGGAAGGGGTACGTCCTCAGGGGAAAAACTGTTTTTT.

This clonotype was observed many times. The gene calls are TRBV6-1 and TRBJ1-2, with TRBD1 matching 9 bases. CDR3 length: 16 residues. The V segment lost 5 bases and the J segment 6 bases; nucleotides outside the gene matches: 13. Germline V gene sequence: CDR1 MNHNS, CDR2 SASEGT. The CDR3 spells CASSNGTGRHFDGYTF. The DNA for the CDR3 is TGTGCCAGCAGTAACGGGACAGGGCGCCACTTCGATGGCTACACCTTC.